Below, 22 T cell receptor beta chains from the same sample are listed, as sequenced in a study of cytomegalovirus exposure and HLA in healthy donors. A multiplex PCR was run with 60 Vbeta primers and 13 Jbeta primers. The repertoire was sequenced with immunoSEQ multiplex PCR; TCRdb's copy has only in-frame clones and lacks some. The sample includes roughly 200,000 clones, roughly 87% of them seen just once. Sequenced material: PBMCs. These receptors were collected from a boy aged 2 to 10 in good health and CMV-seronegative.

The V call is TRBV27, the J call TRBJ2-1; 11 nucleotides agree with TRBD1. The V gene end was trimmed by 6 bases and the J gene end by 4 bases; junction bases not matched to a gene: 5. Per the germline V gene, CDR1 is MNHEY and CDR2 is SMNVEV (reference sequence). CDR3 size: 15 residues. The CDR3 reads CASRLRDRGYNEQFF. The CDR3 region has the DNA TGTGCCAGCAGGCTACGGGACAGGGGGTACAATGAGCAGTTCTTC.

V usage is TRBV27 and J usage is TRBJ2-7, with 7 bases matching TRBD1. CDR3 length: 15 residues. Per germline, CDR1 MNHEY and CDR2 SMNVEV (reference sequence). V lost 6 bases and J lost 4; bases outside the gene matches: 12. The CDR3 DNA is TGTGCCAGCAGACCTCGGACAGGTCGTGGATACGAGCAGTACTTC. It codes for CASRPRTGRGYEQYF.

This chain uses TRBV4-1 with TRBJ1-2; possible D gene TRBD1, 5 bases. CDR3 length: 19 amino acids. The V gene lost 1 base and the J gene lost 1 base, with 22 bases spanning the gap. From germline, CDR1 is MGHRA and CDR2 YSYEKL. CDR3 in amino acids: CASSQVRGARRSINYGYTF. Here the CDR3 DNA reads TGCGCCAGCAGCCAAGTCCGCGGGGCCCGTCGATCTATTAACTATGGCTACACCTTC.

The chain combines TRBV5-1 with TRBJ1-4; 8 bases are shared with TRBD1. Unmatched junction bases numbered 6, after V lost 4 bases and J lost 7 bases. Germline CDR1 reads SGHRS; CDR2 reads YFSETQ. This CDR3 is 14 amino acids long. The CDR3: CASSQGQGFEKLFF. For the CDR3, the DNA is TGCGCCAGCAGCCAAGGACAGGGATTTGAAAAACTGTTTTTT.

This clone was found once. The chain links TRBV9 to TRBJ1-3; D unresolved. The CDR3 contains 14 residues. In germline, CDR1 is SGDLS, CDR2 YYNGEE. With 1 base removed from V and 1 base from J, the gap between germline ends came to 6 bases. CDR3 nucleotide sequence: TGTGCCAGCAGCGTACAGGCTTCTGGAAACACCATATATTTT. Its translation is CASSVQASGNTIYF.

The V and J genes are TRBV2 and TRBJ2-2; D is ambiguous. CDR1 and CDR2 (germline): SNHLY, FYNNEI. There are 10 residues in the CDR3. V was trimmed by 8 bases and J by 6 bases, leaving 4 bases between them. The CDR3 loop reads CASGAGELFF. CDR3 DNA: TGTGCCAGCGGAGCCGGGGAGCTGTTTTTT.

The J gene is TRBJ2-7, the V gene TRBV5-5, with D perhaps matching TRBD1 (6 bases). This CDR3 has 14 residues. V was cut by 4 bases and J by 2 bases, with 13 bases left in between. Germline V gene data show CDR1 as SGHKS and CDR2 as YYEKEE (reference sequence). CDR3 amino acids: CASSKTTGAYEQYF. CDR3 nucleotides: TGTGCCAGCAGCAAAACGACAGGAGCCTACGAGCAGTACTTC.

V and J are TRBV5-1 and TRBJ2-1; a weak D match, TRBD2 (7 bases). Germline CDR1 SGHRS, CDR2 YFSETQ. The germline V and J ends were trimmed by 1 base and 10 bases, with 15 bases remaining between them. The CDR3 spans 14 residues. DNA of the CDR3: TGCGCCAGCAGCTTGCGGGGGGCGGGACTAGAGCAGTTCTTC. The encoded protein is CASSLRGAGLEQFF.

The CDR3 protein is CASSEAVPRSRDTIYF. Written as DNA, the CDR3 is TGTGCCAGCAGTGAAGCGGTTCCGAGATCTCGAGACACCATATATTTT. The rearrangement links TRBV2 to TRBJ1-3; D remains unclear. Germline CDR1 reads SNHLY; CDR2 reads FYNNEI. The CDR3 covers 16 residues. Trimming left V 0 bases short and J 8 bases short, with 17 bases between.

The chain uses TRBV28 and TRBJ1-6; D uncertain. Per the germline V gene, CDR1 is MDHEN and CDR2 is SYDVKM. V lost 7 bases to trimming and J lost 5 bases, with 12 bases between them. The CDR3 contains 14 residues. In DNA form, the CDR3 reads TGTGCCAGCAACACGGCGGCAGATAATTCACCCCTCCACTTT. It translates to CASNTAADNSPLHF. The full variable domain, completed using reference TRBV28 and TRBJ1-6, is DVKVTQSSRYLVKRTGEKVFLECVQDMDHENMFWYRQDPGLGLRLIYFSYDVKMKEKGDIPEGYSVSREKKERFSLILESASTNQTSMYLCASNTAADNSPLHFGNGTRLTVT.

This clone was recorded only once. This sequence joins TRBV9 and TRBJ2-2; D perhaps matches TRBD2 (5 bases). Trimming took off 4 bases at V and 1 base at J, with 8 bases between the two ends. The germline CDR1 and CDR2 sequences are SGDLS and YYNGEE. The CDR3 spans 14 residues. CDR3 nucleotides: TGTGCCAGCAGCCCCGGACTGAACACCGGGGAGCTGTTTTTT. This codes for CASSPGLNTGELFF.

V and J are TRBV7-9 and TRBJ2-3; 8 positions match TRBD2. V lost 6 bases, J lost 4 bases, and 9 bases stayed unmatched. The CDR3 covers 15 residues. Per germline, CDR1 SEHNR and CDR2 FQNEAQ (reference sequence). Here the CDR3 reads CASRLEREWSDTQYF. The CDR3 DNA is TGTGCCAGCAGGCTTGAGCGGGAGTGGTCAGATACGCAGTATTTT.

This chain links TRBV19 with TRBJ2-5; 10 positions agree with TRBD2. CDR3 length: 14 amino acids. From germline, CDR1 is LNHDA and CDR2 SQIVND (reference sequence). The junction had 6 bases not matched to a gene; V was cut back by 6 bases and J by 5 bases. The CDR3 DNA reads TGTGCCAGTAGGGAGACTAGCGGGTTTGAGACCCAGTACTTC. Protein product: CASRETSGFETQYF.

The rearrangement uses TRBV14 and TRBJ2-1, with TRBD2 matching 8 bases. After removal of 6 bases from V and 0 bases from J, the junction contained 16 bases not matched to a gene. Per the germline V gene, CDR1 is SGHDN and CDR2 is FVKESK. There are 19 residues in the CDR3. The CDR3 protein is CASRPYSPPGLVSYNEQFF. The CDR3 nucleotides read TGTGCCAGCAGGCCCTACTCACCGCCGGGACTAGTCTCCTACAATGAGCAGTTCTTC.

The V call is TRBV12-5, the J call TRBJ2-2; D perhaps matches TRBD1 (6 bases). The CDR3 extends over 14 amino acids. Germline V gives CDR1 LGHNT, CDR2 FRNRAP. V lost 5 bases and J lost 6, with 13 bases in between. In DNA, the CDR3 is TGTGCTAGTGGTAAAATGGACAGCGCCGGGGAGCTGTTTTTT. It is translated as CASGKMDSAGELFF.

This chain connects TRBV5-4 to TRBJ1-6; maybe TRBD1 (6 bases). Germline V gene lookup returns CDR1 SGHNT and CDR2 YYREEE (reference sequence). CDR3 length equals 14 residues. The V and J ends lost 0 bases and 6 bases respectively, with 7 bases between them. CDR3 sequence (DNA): TGTGCCAGCAGCTTGGGACAGGCTAATTCACCCCTCCACTTT. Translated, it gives CASSLGQANSPLHF.

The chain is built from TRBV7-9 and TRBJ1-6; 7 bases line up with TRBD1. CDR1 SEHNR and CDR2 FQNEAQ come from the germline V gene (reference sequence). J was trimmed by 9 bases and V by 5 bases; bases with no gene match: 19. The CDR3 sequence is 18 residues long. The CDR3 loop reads CASSEPSGGKAVSSPLHF. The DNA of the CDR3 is TGTGCCAGCAGCGAACCATCAGGGGGTAAAGCGGTCAGTTCACCCCTCCACTTT.

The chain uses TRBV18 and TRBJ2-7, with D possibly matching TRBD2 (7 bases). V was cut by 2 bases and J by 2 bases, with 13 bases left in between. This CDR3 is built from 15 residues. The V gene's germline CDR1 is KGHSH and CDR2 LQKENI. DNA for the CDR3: TGTGCCAGCTCACCAGATACGGGGGGCCCCTACGAGCAGTACTTC. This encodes CASSPDTGGPYEQYF.

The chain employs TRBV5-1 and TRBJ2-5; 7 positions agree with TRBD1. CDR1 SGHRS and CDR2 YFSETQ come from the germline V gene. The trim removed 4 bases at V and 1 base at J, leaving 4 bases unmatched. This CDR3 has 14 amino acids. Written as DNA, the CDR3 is TGCGCCAGCAGCCCGGGACAGTTCCAAGAGACCCAGTACTTC. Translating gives CASSPGQFQETQYF.

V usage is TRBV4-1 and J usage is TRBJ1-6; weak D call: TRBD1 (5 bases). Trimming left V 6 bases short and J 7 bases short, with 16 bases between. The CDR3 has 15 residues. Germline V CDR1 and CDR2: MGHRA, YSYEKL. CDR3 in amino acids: CASSFEGALNSPLHF. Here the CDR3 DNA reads TGCGCCAGCAGTTTTGAAGGGGCCTTAAATTCACCCCTCCACTTT.

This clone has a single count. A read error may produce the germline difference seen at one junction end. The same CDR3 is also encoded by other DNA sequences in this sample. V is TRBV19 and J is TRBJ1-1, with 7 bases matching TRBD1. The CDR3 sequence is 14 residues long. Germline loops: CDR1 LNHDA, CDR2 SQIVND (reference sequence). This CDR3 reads CASNGRGGNTEAFF. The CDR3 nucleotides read TGTGCCAGTAACGGAAGAGGGGGCAACACTGAGGCTTTCTTT.

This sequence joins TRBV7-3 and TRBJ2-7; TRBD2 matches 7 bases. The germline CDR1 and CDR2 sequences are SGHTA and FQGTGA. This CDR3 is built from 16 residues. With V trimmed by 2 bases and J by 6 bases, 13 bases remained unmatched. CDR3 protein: CASSLEGRERLGEQYF. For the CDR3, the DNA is TGTGCCAGCAGCTTAGAAGGGCGGGAGAGGTTAGGCGAGCAGTACTTC.